This T cell receptor (beta chain) was retrieved from a study of OX40 agonist ivuxolimab in advanced cancers. Study in general: Dose-escalation cases comprised hepatocellular carcinoma, melanoma, renal cell or head and neck cancer. Partial responses were recorded for three patients, including one with hepatocellular carcinoma and two with cutaneous melanoma. Study-level points and caveats: On average, CD8+ T cells had more expanded clones than CD4+.

V was clipped by 4 bases and J by 0 bases; unmatched bases: 8. The CDR3 runs 16 residues. Looked up from germline, CDR1 is MDHEN and CDR2 is SYDVKM. A history of autoimmune disease or systemic immunosuppression excluded patients. Details on this clone: The antigen is not known.

Using immunoSEQ multiplex PCR, the repertoire was profiled, and TCRdb retains in-frame clones only, with some absent. This table holds 70,000 to 80,000 clones, roughly 90% found once. This receptor was taken from an adult with an advanced solid tumor such as melanoma, head and neck, liver or kidney cancer. The genes are TRBV28 and TRBJ2-5, with 7 bases that match TRBD1. Material: CD4+ or CD8+ T cells sorted from blood, obtained in a trial of the OX40 agonist ivuxolimab. CDR3 in amino acids: CASSSPSTGNQETQYF. The DNA of the CDR3 is TGTGCCAGCAGTTCCCCATCGACAGGGAACCAAGAGACCCAGTACTTC.